Below, 27 T cell receptor beta chains from the same sample are listed, as sequenced in a study of T cell responses to AZD1222 COVID-19 vaccine (dated by TCRdb to the early 2020s). In the paper's terms, the time point label means: baseline before first vaccination. Libraries were prepared through the immunoSEQ multiplex PCR assay. In its TCRdb copy, this immuneACCESS table keeps in-frame sequences only and misses some clones. Where compared with another copy, unresolved V genes explain less than half of these, and the others have no known cause. The sample profile shows 80,000 or so clones; roughly 85% of them were found once. Approximately 1.5% of the sample is taken by the ten largest. The material was peripheral blood, obtained on day 0 of AZD1222 vaccination. Receptors originate from an adult in good health.

The rearrangement uses TRBV9 and TRBJ2-3; TRBD2 agrees at 7 bases. Germline CDR1 SGDLS, CDR2 YYNGEE. The CDR3 is 17 residues long. V gave up 3 bases and J gave up 4 bases; unmatched junction bases: 14. CDR3 protein: CASSASGGASGADTQYF. The DNA for the CDR3 is TGTGCCAGCAGCGCCTCGGGTGGGGCTAGCGGTGCAGATACGCAGTATTTT.

The rearrangement uses TRBV25-1 and TRBJ2-1, with 11 bases aligning to TRBD2. V shed 5 bases, J shed 6 bases, and the junction held 3 bases outside the gene matches. CDR3 length: 14 amino acids. The germline gives CDR1 MGHDK, CDR2 SYGVNS. In DNA form, the CDR3 reads TGTGCCAGCAGTCCGGGACTAGCGGCCAATGAGCAGTTCTTC. Residues: CASSPGLAANEQFF.

V usage is TRBV9 and J usage is TRBJ2-3; D may be TRBD1 (5 bases). The CDR3 sequence is 16 residues long. The germline CDR1 and CDR2 sequences are SGDLS and YYNGEE. V lost 4 bases to trimming and J lost 1 base, with 16 bases between them. CDR3 DNA: TGTGCCAGCAGCCTAGGGGCGGCAGGCCGCACAGATACGCAGTATTTT. This codes for CASSLGAAGRTDTQYF.

The chain is built from TRBV6-2 or TRBV6-3 and TRBJ1-1; possibly TRBD1 for D (5 bases). The CDR3 spans 14 residues. Germline V CDR1 and CDR2: MNHEY, SVGEGT. V lost 6 bases and J 11 bases, leaving 22 bases between the germline ends. CDR3 in amino acids: CASSRRGTIRYAFF. The CDR3 region has the DNA TGTGCCAGCAGCCGAAGGGGTACGATCCGTTATGCTTTCTTT.

The chain uses TRBV6-5 and TRBJ2-4; 8 bases agree with TRBD1. The CDR3 consists of 15 residues. The trim removed 6 bases at V and 0 bases at J, leaving 4 bases unmatched. Per germline, CDR1 MNHEY and CDR2 SVGAGI. The CDR3 loop reads CASRDRGLAKNIQYF. In DNA form, the CDR3 reads TGTGCCAGCAGAGACAGGGGATTAGCCAAAAACATTCAGTACTTC.

The V gene is TRBV7-8, the J gene TRBJ1-1, with D perhaps TRBD1 (5 bases). The CDR3 is 17 residues long. Germline V gives CDR1 SGHVS, CDR2 FQNEAQ. Between the trimmed V and J ends, which lost 0 bases and 3 bases, there was a span of 17 bases. As DNA, the CDR3 is TGTGCCAGCAGCTTAGCGGGGGGAGGAGGGAAGGACACTGAAGCTTTCTTT. This translates into CASSLAGGGGKDTEAFF.

The chain is built from TRBV2 and TRBJ1-2, with D tentatively TRBD1 (6 bases). This CDR3 spans 15 amino acids. Looked up from germline, CDR1 is SNHLY and CDR2 is FYNNEI. V dropped 0 bases and J dropped 7 bases, with 15 bases sitting between them. CDR3 region: CASSEAPAGVVGYTF. The CDR3 DNA sequence: TGTGCCAGCAGTGAAGCACCCGCAGGGGTGGTTGGCTACACCTTC.

J is TRBJ2-4 and V is TRBV6-1; 9 bases line up with TRBD1. V shed 6 bases and J 8 bases; nucleotides not matched to a gene: 8. The CDR3 has 14 residues. Germline values: CDR1 MNHNS, CDR2 SASEGT. DNA of the CDR3: TGTGCCAGCAGGGACAGGGGCTACGTGGACATTCAGTACTTC. Encoded protein: CASRDRGYVDIQYF.

Here the CDR3 DNA reads TGTGCCAGCCGGGACAGGGCTCCCTTGCAGCCCCAGCATTTT. Amino acids: CASRDRAPLQPQHF. The gene calls are TRBV2 and TRBJ1-5, with 9 bases that match TRBD1. The junction had 9 bases not matched to a gene; V was cut back by 8 bases and J by 7 bases. This CDR3 contains 14 residues. From germline, CDR1 is SNHLY and CDR2 FYNNEI. Variable domain in full (rest from reference TRBV2 and TRBJ1-5): EPEVTQTPSHQVTQMGQEVILRCVPISNHLYFYWYRQILGQKVEFLVSFYNNEISEKSEIFDDQFSVERPDGSNFTLKIRSTKLEDSAMYFCASRDRAPLQPQHFGDGTRLSIL.

The chain is built from TRBV5-1 and TRBJ2-7; D ambiguous. CDR1 SGHRS and CDR2 YFSETQ come from the germline V gene. There are 13 residues in the CDR3. V was clipped by 0 bases and J by 6 bases, with 10 bases between them. CDR3 sequence: CASSLADTLEQYF. Written as DNA, the CDR3 is TGCGCCAGCAGCTTGGCCGACACCCTCGAGCAGTACTTC.

The chain links TRBV19 to TRBJ1-4; D is unresolved. Germline CDR1 and CDR2: LNHDA and SQIVND (reference sequence). Trimming took 10 bases from V and 0 from J, leaving 12 bases between them. The CDR3 contains 14 residues. CDR3 amino acids: CATREHTTNEKLFF. Here the CDR3 DNA reads TGTGCCACCCGGGAGCACACAACTAATGAAAAACTGTTTTTT.

The chain couples TRBV7-2 to TRBJ1-2, with D unresolved. In germline, CDR1 is SGHTA, CDR2 FQGNSA. V lost 1 base and J lost 0, with 12 bases in between. The CDR3 sequence is 16 residues long. CDR3 nucleotide sequence: TGTGCCAGCAGCTTAGTTACAGCTACTCCTAACTATGGCTACACCTTC. Amino acids: CASSLVTATPNYGYTF.

The chain links TRBV19 to TRBJ1-5, with D possibly being TRBD1 (6 bases). The CDR3 extends over 14 amino acids. The V end was cut by 7 bases, the J end by 1 base, with 11 bases between. Germline V gene sequence: CDR1 LNHDA, CDR2 SQIVND (reference sequence). The CDR3 DNA sequence: TGTGCCAGTACGAACAGGGCAAGCAATCAGCCCCAGCATTTT. Its protein is CASTNRASNQPQHF.

The CDR3: CASSTRAPNGGATDTQYF. The CDR3 coding sequence is TGTGCCAGTAGTACTCGGGCCCCCAACGGGGGAGCTACAGATACGCAGTATTTT. The chain employs TRBV19 and TRBJ2-3; TRBD2 might be the D (6 bases). Germline assignment: CDR1 LNHDA and CDR2 SQIVND (reference sequence). Trimming left V 4 bases short and J 3 bases short, with 23 bases between. CDR3 length equals 18 residues.

A note on this clone: This sample also contains other DNA sequences that code for the same CDR3. The DNA for the CDR3 is TGCGCCAGCAGCTTAGTCGTCCAGCCCTACGAGCAGTACTTC. Translating gives CASSLVVQPYEQYF. The chain combines TRBV5-1 with TRBJ2-7; D not resolved. V lost 2 bases, J lost 2 bases, and 11 bases lay in between. The CDR3 length is 14 residues. CDR1 and CDR2 (germline): SGHRS, YFSETQ.

The V gene is TRBV29-1, the J gene TRBJ1-1; perhaps TRBD1 as D (6 bases). Trimming took 6 bases from V and 10 from J, leaving 15 bases between them. Looked up from germline, CDR1 is SQVTM and CDR2 is ANQGSEA. The CDR3 has 11 amino acids. The CDR3 nucleotides read TGCAGCGTGTGGGACTGGGGGGCAGCTTTCTTT. The encoded protein is CSVWDWGAAFF.

The rearrangement uses TRBV24-1 and TRBJ2-2; D is unclear. CDR1 and CDR2 (germline): KGHDR, SFDVKD. V was pared by 1 base and J by 10 bases, with 9 bases between. The CDR3 totals 13 residues. The CDR3 region has the DNA TGTGCCACCAGTGATTTCGGGCGGTCGGAGCTGTTTTTT. As protein: CATSDFGRSELFF.

The J gene is TRBJ2-1, the V gene TRBV4-1; TRBD2 aligns across 8 bases. The CDR3 length is 19 residues. Germline values: CDR1 MGHRA, CDR2 YSYEKL. V lost 1 base to trimming and J lost 5 bases; unmatched junction nucleotides: 16. The CDR3 reads CASSQAPAGGVAGNNEQFF. The CDR3, as DNA: TGCGCCAGCAGCCAAGCCCCGGCCGGCGGGGTAGCGGGAAACAATGAGCAGTTCTTC.

The chain carries TRBV2 and TRBJ2-5, with 8 bases lining up with TRBD1. The germline gives CDR1 SNHLY, CDR2 FYNNEI. The V and J ends lost 7 bases and 1 base, in that order; junction bases with no gene match: 5. The CDR3 contains 14 residues. The CDR3, as DNA: TGTGCCAGCAATGCAGGGACAGGCCAAGAGACCCAGTACTTC. It codes for CASNAGTGQETQYF.

The rearrangement links TRBV5-1 to TRBJ1-5; 7 bases fit TRBD1. The CDR3 runs to 15 residues. V shed 7 bases and J 0 bases; nucleotides not matched to a gene: 7. Germline lookup yields CDR1 SGHRS and CDR2 YFSETQ. The CDR3 coding sequence is TGCGCCAGCGCCGAGGGACAGAATAGCAATCAGCCCCAGCATTTT. This encodes CASAEGQNSNQPQHF.

The V and J genes are TRBV3-1 (or the pseudogene TRBV3-2) and TRBJ2-5, with TRBD2 identical over 10 bases. The CDR3 spans 18 residues. V was pared by 0 bases and J by 4 bases, with 11 bases of the junction left unmatched. The V gene's germline CDR1 is LGHDT and CDR2 YNNKEL (reference sequence). The CDR3 spells CASSQDLASGSNGETQYF. The CDR3 DNA reads TGTGCCAGCAGCCAAGATCTTGCTAGCGGGAGTAATGGAGAGACCCAGTACTTC.

This chain uses TRBV7-2 with TRBJ1-2; perhaps TRBD1 as D (6 bases). Germline V CDR1 and CDR2: SGHTA, FQGNSA. The CDR3 is made up of 15 amino acids. V was clipped by 5 bases and J by 4 bases, with 17 bases between them. In DNA, the CDR3 is TGTGCCAGCAGCCGCAGGGGCCCGGGGGGCTATGGCTACACCTTC. As protein: CASSRRGPGGYGYTF.

The genes are TRBV5-1 and TRBJ2-7; 7 bases are a match to TRBD1. Germline CDR1 reads SGHRS; CDR2 reads YFSETQ. This CDR3 spans 14 amino acids. V lost 4 bases and J lost 3; bases outside the gene matches: 7. This CDR3 reads CASSGTGAVYEQYF. The CDR3 coding sequence is TGCGCCAGCAGCGGAACAGGGGCGGTCTACGAGCAGTACTTC.

The gene calls are TRBV2 and TRBJ1-3; D perhaps matches TRBD1 (6 bases). The CDR3 covers 15 residues. Germline CDR1 reads SNHLY; CDR2 reads FYNNEI. The V and J ends lost 6 bases and 3 bases respectively, with 15 bases between them. CDR3 sequence: CASSGQLARGNTIYF. CDR3 DNA: TGTGCCAGCAGCGGACAGTTGGCTCGTGGAAACACCATATATTTT.

The chain joins TRBV6-2 or TRBV6-3 to TRBJ2-3; D possibly matches TRBD1 or TRBD2 (5 bases each). CDR1 MNHEY and CDR2 SVGEGT come from the germline V gene. The CDR3 is 12 residues long. V lost 9 bases to trimming and J lost 4 bases, with 11 bases between them. The CDR3 is CASSDSSDTQYF. The CDR3 bases are TGTGCCAGTAGCGACAGTTCAGATACGCAGTATTTT.

The rearrangement uses TRBV30 and TRBJ2-3; 10 bases fit TRBD2. Per the germline V gene, CDR1 is GTSNPN and CDR2 is SVGIG (reference sequence). V was pared by 2 bases and J by 2 bases, with 13 bases of the junction left unmatched. This CDR3 region has 18 residues. The CDR3 coding sequence is TGTGCCTGGAGTACAGGGGCTAGCGGGAGCGCACCCACAGATACGCAGTATTTT. This gives the protein CAWSTGASGSAPTDTQYF.

This clone was counted a single time. The V gene is TRBV18, the J gene TRBJ2-5; D remains unclear. Germline lookup yields CDR1 KGHSH and CDR2 LQKENI. Trimming removed 3 bases at V and 1 base at J, with 6 bases between. This CDR3 region has 13 residues. CDR3 amino acids: CASSPNGQETQYF. The CDR3 DNA reads as TGTGCCAGCTCACCGAACGGCCAAGAGACCCAGTACTTC.